This T cell receptor beta chain was obtained from a study of Graves' ophthalmopathy and Graves' hyperthyroidism (dated by TCRdb to 2016 to 2019). At the level of the whole study: Peripheral blood samples were taken at the time of initial diagnosis, before any treatment was given. The study used TCR beta repertoire signatures to distinguish Graves' ophthalmopathy from Graves' hyperthyroidism and to predict progression to ophthalmopathy. In total, over 130 blood samples were TCR-sequenced: 40 to 45 ophthalmopathy, around 75 hyperthyroidism and approximately 17 hyperthyroidism-to-ophthalmopathy patients. To explore V-J signatures that separate ophthalmopathy from hyperthyroidism, a discovery set of about 100 patients was enrolled, consisting of 40 to 45 with ophthalmopathy and around 57 with stable hyperthyroidism. The independent validation cohort included approximately 19 hyperthyroidism patients plus 17 patients who later progressed from hyperthyroidism to ophthalmopathy. In roughly six hyperthyroidism patients, the T-cell repertoire of thyroid tissue was compared with the T-cell repertoire of blood. After sampling, hyperthyroidism patients received methimazole starting at 30 mg daily, and ophthalmopathy patients received high-dose intravenous methylprednisolone. General findings and caveats noted by the study authors: Most expanded thyroid clonotypes with a frequency above 0.001 also appeared in blood, which suggests that blood repertoires may reflect the immune response in the thyroid. No statistical method was used to predetermine the sample size, and group allocation was not hidden from the investigators. In validation, the model predicted ophthalmopathy progression with roughly 68% sensitivity and 72% to 80% specificity; around twelve predicted patients were CT-confirmed with GO in a median of approximately 6.2 months. Ophthalmopathy was separated from stable hyperthyroidism by the 13-signature model with just under 90% sensitivity and less than 82% specificity in cross-validation and with 80%/75% in the test set.

Patients with ophthalmopathy had moderately to severely active disease, with a Clinical Activity Score of 3 or more, a NOSPECS grade of 4 or more, and a disease duration of less than 3 months. Anyone with other autoimmune diseases, uncontrolled infections, pregnancy or lactation was excluded from the study. Clinical symptoms, serum thyroxine, TRAb, thyroid ultrasound and orbital computed tomography were used for diagnosis. Using Ficoll-Paque density gradient centrifugation, PBMCs were isolated from 9 to 10 ml of fresh peripheral blood. Total RNA was extracted with Trizol reagent and quality-checked on an Agilent 2100 Bioanalyzer. For repertoire sequencing, the TCR beta CDR3 regions were amplified from RNA transcripts. A first-round RT-PCR used HTBI primers with the Qiagen OneStep RT-PCR kit, followed by a second-round multiplex PCR, size selection and purification. Libraries were sequenced paired-end with 100 bp reads on an Illumina HiSeq2000. As for the authors' bioinformatics: SOAPnuke was used for read processing, and reads with adapters, uncalled bases, a mean Phred below 15, or no exact constant-primer or identifier match were discarded. COPE v1.2.5 was used to merge high-quality paired reads. Each unique nucleotide sequence was treated as a clonotype, and MiTCR v1.1 was used to align the clonotypes to the IMGT TRB V, D and J references. The analysis was limited to V-J combinations with a frequency above 0.0001, which together covered 99% to 99.2% of the repertoires. A TCR clonal expansion and chaos score per V-J combination was defined as the ratio of F50 clonal expansion to chaos observed in the TCRdist matrix. Welch's t-statistics and random forest were used to narrow the features down to around 12 V-J combinations, which were then fed into a naive Bayes classifier. The Morisita-Horn index was used to measure how similar the thyroid and blood repertoires were. Using fastp trimming at Q25 and MiXCR clonotype assembly, TCRdb reanalyzed the public sequencing data and kept in-frame beta chains. A single entry per CDR3 protein holds the most common genes and DNA from its merged rows. The authors' filters were not applied to this entry. Recorded for this sample are 350,000 or so distinct CDR3 sequences; roughly 15% of them occurred a single time. About 12% of the sample rests with the top ten.

Comment on this clonotype: No cognate antigen has been identified for it. The input lacks base qualities; no much larger clone sits a single base away.

Via the germline V gene (reference sequence), CDR1 is MNHEY and CDR2 SMNVEV. The CDR3 has 13 amino acids, counting the end cysteine and phenylalanine. Only the CDR3 part of the read is kept: 39 bases, read in frame from the first base. V sheds 6 bases and J sheds 4 bases, leaving 12 bases between their ends. The chain uses TRBV27 and TRBJ1-1; confidence is insufficient to name the D gene. The receptor's source is an adult man with Graves' ophthalmopathy. Sequences were obtained from peripheral blood. At the DNA level, the sequence is TGTGCCAGCAGCATCCATTTTGGCACTGAAGCTTTCTTT. This encodes CASSIHFGTEAFF.